This T cell receptor (beta chain) was identified in a study of shared clonotypes between healthy human individuals (dated by TCRdb to the early 2020s). Context from the whole study: Three men and a couple of women, aged 18 to 49 years, made up the cohort. To estimate repertoire size and how much clonotype sharing occurs between individuals, the study deeply sequenced the blood TCR repertoires of about 5 healthy adults. Leukapheresis yielded between about 0.8 and 8.9 billion PBMCs per donor. For each donor, CD4 naive and CD4 memory were each run on three plates, CD8 naive on two plates, and CD8 memory on one plate. Libraries were prepared and TCR repertoires were sequenced by different laboratories using diverse techniques, in order to increase sequencing depth and limit assay-specific biases. Results the study describes overall, beyond this receptor: The genetic and exposure-history diversity represented was limited by the small number of donors. Naive subsets generally had larger estimated clonotype richness than memory subsets did. Compared with non-shared clonotypes, clonotypes shared by all four sorted-subset donors had higher generation probabilities. Based on pairwise subsampling, the degree of clonotype sharing among donors was expected to be affected by sequencing depth. About 5% of naive CD4, more than 3% of naive CD8, roughly 2.5% of memory CD4, and around 0.42% of memory CD8 clonotypes were shared across a handful of donors. Sampling was restricted to blood, and TCR repertoires in tissue are likely to differ from TCR repertoires in blood. Rarefaction of sorted-subset datasets indicated incomplete sequencing despite the large sequencing depth.

From its cysteine to its phenylalanine, the CDR3 spans 11 amino acids. Only CDR3 DNA remains: 33 bases, in frame from the first base. The trim is 4 bases for V and 7 bases for J, with a gap of 7 bases between the germline ends. CDR1 and CDR2 are read off the germline V gene (reference sequence) as SEHNR and FQNEAQ. CD8 naive samples were obtained by positive selection for CCR7 among CD45RO-negative cells, yielding a CD45RA+CCR7+ population from which TemRA cells were excluded. Healthy HIV-negative adults with no recently reported acute infections or vaccinations were included as donors. Only Caucasian adults living in Nashville, Tennessee, USA were represented among the donors. After blood collection by leukapheresis, PBMCs were isolated using Ficoll-Histopaque density gradient centrifugation and then cryopreserved in the vapor phase of liquid nitrogen. Analytical flow cytometry was used to check the purity and quantity of each magnetically sorted T cell population. Genomic DNA was isolated from each sorted fraction and quantified by UV absorbance on a Nanodrop 2000c.

Worth noting for this clone: Its antigen remains unidentified. Qualities for individual bases were not recorded, and no much larger clone is one base off.

Using the deep immunoSEQ assay, TCR CDR3 regions were amplified from genomic DNA by multiplex PCR. Extracted genomic DNA from each cell subset was spread evenly across all wells of several immunoSEQ 96-well plates, with each plate serving as a replicate. Each replicate PCR for sorted subsets received roughly 0.2 ug genomic DNA, equal to roughly 29,000 T cell genomes. Purified libraries were quantified with a Qubit 3.0 fluorometer, sized on a Bioanalyzer 2100, and re-quantified with the KAPA Library Quantification kit. Every immunoSEQ 96-well plate was sequenced on a dedicated single-read 150-cycle Illumina NextSeq 550 flow cell. The original pipeline was this. Because the immunoSEQ output included only junctional sequences and no quality scores, the filtering could not be the same as the filtering used for full-length reads. Sequences were annotated with PyIR, a Python wrapper for IgBLAST v1.9, and V/J genes and CDR3 were assigned using IMGT germline references. Reads with weak V/J assignments (E-value above 1e-6), missing CDR3, stop codons, out-of-frame junctions, or ambiguous translated residues were removed. V3J clonotypes were defined as sequences sharing the same inferred V gene, J gene, and CDR3 amino acid sequence. Percentage overlap between repertoires was computed as shared unique clonotypes divided by the size of the smaller repertoire. RTK rarefaction, the Chao1 estimator, and Recon v2.1 estimates of unobserved clonotypes were used to assess repertoire richness. Generation probabilities were computed with OLGA for all TCRbeta clonotypes obtained by the gDNA method from a few donors. TCRdb stores this immuneACCESS table with in-frame sequences only. Part of the clones is absent; in the studies checked, under half of the shortfall reflects unresolved V genes, and no reason is known for the rest. The DNA was the basis for D and trimming; V, J and clone size are from that table. The sample table shows about 2.1 million clones, and about 94% are seen once. The ten largest clones represent more than 1.5% of the sample.

Sequences were obtained from naive CD8+ T cells from PBMCs. The cell subset or site label, read with the paper, signifies: CD45RA+CCR7+. The clonotype originates from a man aged 18 to 29 in good health. Some clones in this sample may be carry-over from other donors' samples. In this chain, TRBV7-9 is recombined with TRBJ1-1; no D segment can be confidently identified. The CDR3: CASSWVVEAFF. The sequenced DNA is TGTGCCAGCAGCTGGGTGGTTGAAGCTTTCTTT.